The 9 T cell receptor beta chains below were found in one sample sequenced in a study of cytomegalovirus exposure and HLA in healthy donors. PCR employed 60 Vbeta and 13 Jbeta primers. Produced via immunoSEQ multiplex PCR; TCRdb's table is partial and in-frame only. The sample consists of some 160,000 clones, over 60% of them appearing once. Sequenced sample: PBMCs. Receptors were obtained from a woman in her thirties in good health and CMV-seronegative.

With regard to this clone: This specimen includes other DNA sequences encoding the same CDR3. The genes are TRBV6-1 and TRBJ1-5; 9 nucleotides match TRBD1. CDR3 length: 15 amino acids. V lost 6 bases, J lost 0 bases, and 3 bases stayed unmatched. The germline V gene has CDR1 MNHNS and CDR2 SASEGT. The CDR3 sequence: CASRPGQGSNQPQHF. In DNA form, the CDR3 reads TGTGCCAGCAGGCCGGGACAGGGTAGCAATCAGCCCCAGCATTTT.

CDR3 in amino acids: CATQGQPNTGELFF. The CDR3 bases are TGTGCCACTCAAGGACAACCTAACACCGGGGAGCTGTTTTTT. The chain recombines TRBV19 with TRBJ2-2; perhaps TRBD1 as D (5 bases). CDR3 length equals 14 residues. Germline CDR1 reads LNHDA; CDR2 reads SQIVND (reference sequence). Trimming removed 10 bases at V and 2 bases at J, with 14 bases between.

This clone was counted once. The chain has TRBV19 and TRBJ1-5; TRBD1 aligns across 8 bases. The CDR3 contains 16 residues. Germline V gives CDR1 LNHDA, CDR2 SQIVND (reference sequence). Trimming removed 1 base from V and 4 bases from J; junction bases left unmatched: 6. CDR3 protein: CASSIVDRGGNQPQHF. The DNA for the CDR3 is TGTGCCAGTAGTATAGTTGACAGGGGAGGGAATCAGCCCCAGCATTTT.

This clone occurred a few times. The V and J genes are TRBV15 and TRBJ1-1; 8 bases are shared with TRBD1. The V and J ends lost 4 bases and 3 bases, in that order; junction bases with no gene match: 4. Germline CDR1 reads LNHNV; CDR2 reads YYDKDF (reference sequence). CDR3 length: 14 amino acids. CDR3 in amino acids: CATSKGQVDTEAFF. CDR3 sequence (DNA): TGTGCCACCAGCAAGGGACAGGTGGACACTGAAGCTTTCTTT.

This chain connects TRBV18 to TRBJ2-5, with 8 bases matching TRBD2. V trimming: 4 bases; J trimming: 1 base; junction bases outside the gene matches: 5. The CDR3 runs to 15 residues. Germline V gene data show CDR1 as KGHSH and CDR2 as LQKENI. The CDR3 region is CASSRVTSGQETQYF. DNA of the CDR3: TGTGCCAGCTCACGGGTCACTAGCGGCCAAGAGACCCAGTACTTC.

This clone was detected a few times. The CDR3 nucleotides are TGTGCCACCAGCAGAGAACTAGCGGGGGGGGGACGCCGGAACAATGAGCAGTTCTTC. Translating it yields CATSRELAGGGRRNNEQFF. The chain recombines TRBV15 with TRBJ2-1; 13 bases are shared with TRBD2. V was clipped by 0 bases and J by 5 bases; unmatched bases: 10. CDR3 length: 19 amino acids. Germline V CDR1 and CDR2: LNHNV, YYDKDF (reference sequence).

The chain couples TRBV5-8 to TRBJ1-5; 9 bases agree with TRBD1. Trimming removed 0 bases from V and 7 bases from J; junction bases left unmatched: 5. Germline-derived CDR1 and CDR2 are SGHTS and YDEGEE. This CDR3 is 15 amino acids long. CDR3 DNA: TGTGCCAGCAGCTTGGGGGACAGGGTTGGGCAGCCCCAGCATTTT. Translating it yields CASSLGDRVGQPQHF.

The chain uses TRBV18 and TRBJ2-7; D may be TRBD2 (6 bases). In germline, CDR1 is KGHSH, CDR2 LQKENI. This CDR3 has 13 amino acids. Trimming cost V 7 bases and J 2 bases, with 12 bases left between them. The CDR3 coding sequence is TGTGCCAGCTGTAACACGGGAGCCTACGAGCAGTACTTC. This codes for CASCNTGAYEQYF.

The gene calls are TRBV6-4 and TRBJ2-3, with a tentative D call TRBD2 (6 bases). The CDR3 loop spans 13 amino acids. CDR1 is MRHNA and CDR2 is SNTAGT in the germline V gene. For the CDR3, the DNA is TGTGCAAAAAATGTGGAGGGTCCCGATACGCAGTATTTT. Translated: CAKNVEGPDTQYF.